The 30 T cell receptor beta chains reported below all come from one sample, sequenced in a study of T cell repertoires in cytomegalovirus infection (dated by TCRdb to the late 2010s). These reads were obtained on an Illumina HiSeq 1500. The public sequencing data were trimmed at Q25 with fastp and processed into clonotypes with MiXCR by TCRdb, which kept only in-frame beta chains. All rows with the same CDR3 protein become a single entry with the most common DNA and genes. This sample is represented by 200,000 to 300,000 distinct CDR3 sequences; around 8.7% of them were singletons. The ten largest clones represent about 15% of the sample. The material sequenced was PBMCs. The source of these receptors is a human donor in good health (CMV status not recorded). Some clones in this sample may be carry-over from other donors' samples.

This clonotype occurred many times. V and J are TRBV7-2 and TRBJ1-1; tentatively, D is TRBD1 (6 bases). CDR3 length: 13 amino acids. Looked up from germline, CDR1 is SGHTA and CDR2 is FQGNSA. Trimming shortened V by 4 bases and J by 0 bases, and 6 bases separated the two germline ends. This chain's CDR3 is CASSYRVNTEAFF. Here the CDR3 DNA reads TGTGCCAGCAGCTACAGGGTGAACACTGAAGCTTTCTTT.

The table lists this clonotype with a few counts. The chain joins TRBV19 to TRBJ2-2; no clear D. Germline CDR1 is LNHDA and CDR2 is SQIVND (reference sequence). CDR3 length equals 16 residues. Deletions cut 5 bases from V and 0 bases from J, with 13 bases between. CDR3 bases: TGTGCCAGTAGTGTTGACTCCCCCCCGAACACCGGGGAGCTGTTTTTT. Translation gives CASSVDSPPNTGELFF.

This clonotype has a count of ten or more. CDR3 residues: CASSSSLLAGERDEQFF. The DNA of the CDR3 is TGTGCCAGCAGCTCGTCCTTACTAGCGGGAGAGAGGGATGAGCAGTTCTTC. This rearrangement joins TRBV7-4 to TRBJ2-1; 11 bases map to TRBD2. Trimming at V came to 4 bases and at J to 8 bases, leaving 13 bases not matched to a gene. This CDR3 spans 17 amino acids. Per the germline V gene, CDR1 is SGHVT and CDR2 is SQSDAQ.

The chain employs TRBV7-3 and TRBJ2-5; 9 bases are a match to TRBD2. CDR1 is SGHTA and CDR2 is FQGTGA in the germline V gene. V shed 8 bases and J 2 bases; nucleotides not matched to a gene: 9. This CDR3 contains 15 residues. CDR3 bases: TGTGCCAGCTCGCGGGCGGGGGGGTCTCAAGAGACCCAGTACTTC. Translating gives CASSRAGGSQETQYF.

This clonotype has only a few counts. V and J are TRBV9 and TRBJ1-6; possible D gene TRBD1, 5 bases. From germline, CDR1 is SGDLS and CDR2 YYNGEE. Trimming removed 0 bases from V and 0 bases from J, with 13 bases in between. CDR3 length equals 18 residues. Written as DNA, the CDR3 is TGTGCCAGCAGCGTAGACGGCTCGGGGGGCTCCTATAATTCACCCCTCCACTTT. Protein sequence: CASSVDGSGGSYNSPLHF.

This clonotype occurred a few times. This chain connects TRBV25-1 to TRBJ1-5; no definite D call. The CDR3 extends over 13 amino acids. Trimming shortened V by 4 bases and J by 5 bases, and 9 bases separated the two germline ends. Germline-derived CDR1 and CDR2 are MGHDK and SYGVNS. This CDR3 reads CASSGLNDQPQHF. CDR3 nucleotides: TGTGCCAGCAGTGGACTCAACGATCAGCCCCAGCATTTT.

This clonotype was found many times. The rearrangement uses TRBV7-2 and TRBJ2-3; D might be TRBD2 (6 bases). Trimming shortened V by 5 bases and J by 2 bases, and 14 bases separated the two germline ends. The CDR3 totals 15 residues. CDR1 is SGHTA, CDR2 FQGNSA, per germline. In nucleotides, the CDR3 is TGTGCCAGCAGCCCCACCGGGACTTACACAGATACGCAGTATTTT. It yields the protein CASSPTGTYTDTQYF.

This clonotype was counted many times. The V gene is TRBV28, the J gene TRBJ1-2; D is unresolved. The CDR3 covers 16 residues. Germline assignment: CDR1 MDHEN and CDR2 SYDVKM. Trimming removed 2 bases at V and 2 bases at J, with 15 bases between. DNA for the CDR3: TGTGCCAGCAGTTTAACAGCTACAGAAAAGAACTATGGCTACACCTTC. Protein product: CASSLTATEKNYGYTF.

This clonotype was observed a few times. The chain links TRBV28 to TRBJ1-5; D is possibly TRBD1 (6 bases). From germline, CDR1 is MDHEN and CDR2 SYDVKM. The V gene lost 4 bases and the J gene lost 9 bases, with 16 bases spanning the gap. The length of the CDR3 is 14 residues. The CDR3 is CASSSDRTRGPQHF. CDR3 nucleotides: TGTGCCAGCAGTTCCGACCGCACCAGGGGGCCCCAGCATTTT. Combining the CDR3 with reference TRBV28 and TRBJ1-5 gives the whole variable domain DVKVTQSSRYLVKRTGEKVFLECVQDMDHENMFWYRQDPGLGLRLIYFSYDVKMKEKGDIPEGYSVSREKKERFSLILESASTNQTSMYLCASSSDRTRGPQHFGDGTRLSIL.

Here the CDR3 reads CSAPTSGKSGELFF. For the CDR3, the DNA is TGCAGTGCCCCGACTAGCGGGAAGTCCGGGGAGCTGTTTTTT. The chain is built from TRBV20-1 and TRBJ2-2; 11 positions agree with TRBD2. The CDR3 runs to 14 residues. The V gene end was trimmed by 6 bases and the J gene end by 6 bases; junction bases not matched to a gene: 6. Germline CDR1 DFQATT, CDR2 SNEGSKA (reference sequence).

This clonotype was observed at least ten times. The J gene is TRBJ2-7, the V gene TRBV12-3 or TRBV12-4; no firm D call. The CDR3 loop spans 14 amino acids. V was pared by 7 bases and J by 1 base, with 14 bases between. CDR3 protein: CASMQSSLSYEQYF. The CDR3 DNA reads TGTGCCAGCATGCAGAGTTCCCTGTCCTACGAGCAGTACTTC.

This clonotype has only a few counts. V gene TRBV7-9 combines with J gene TRBJ1-1, with D tentatively TRBD1 (5 bases). V lost 6 bases and J lost 3, with 11 bases in between. CDR1 and CDR2 from the germline V gene are SEHNR and FQNEAQ (reference sequence). The CDR3 has 13 residues. The CDR3 nucleotides read TGTGCCAGCAGGGAGGGGTTGGACACTGAAGCTTTCTTT. It translates to CASREGLDTEAFF.

At least ten counts were recorded for this clonotype. The gene calls are TRBV12-5 and TRBJ1-6, with 11 bases fitting TRBD1. J lost 5 bases, V lost 6 bases, and 15 bases had no gene match. The CDR3 has 19 amino acids. Germline V gives CDR1 LGHNT, CDR2 FRNRAP. The CDR3 region has the DNA TGTGCTAGTGGCGGATCTCGGACAGGGGGCGGTAAGAATAATTCACCCCTCCACTTT. It codes for CASGGSRTGGGKNNSPLHF.

The sample holds a few counts of this clonotype. The chain couples TRBV2 to TRBJ1-6; D may be TRBD1 (5 bases). Trimming shortened V by 7 bases and J by 7 bases, and 14 bases separated the two germline ends. Germline assignment: CDR1 SNHLY and CDR2 FYNNEI. The CDR3 totals 14 residues. CDR3 residues: CASNRDGENSPLHF. The DNA for the CDR3 is TGTGCCAGCAACCGGGACGGAGAAAATTCACCCCTCCACTTT.

This clonotype was counted only a few times. The chain carries TRBV20-1 and TRBJ2-5; no clear D. Germline V lookup: CDR1 DFQATT, CDR2 SNEGSKA (reference sequence). CDR3 length: 11 amino acids. V lost 2 bases and J 3 bases, leaving 4 bases between the germline ends. The CDR3 protein is CSARWEETQYF. CDR3 coding DNA: TGCAGTGCTAGATGGGAAGAGACCCAGTACTTC.

V and J are TRBV6-2 or TRBV6-3 and TRBJ2-1; D is possibly TRBD1 (6 bases). Germline loops: CDR1 MNHEY, CDR2 SVGEGT. V lost 6 bases to trimming and J lost 6 bases, with 21 bases between them. The CDR3 runs to 16 residues. The CDR3 bases are TGTGCCAGCAGGGCCCACAGGGTCCAGTTCGGCAATGAGCAGTTCTTC. Translation gives CASRAHRVQFGNEQFF.

Ten or more counts support this clonotype. This sequence joins TRBV6-5 and TRBJ2-3; unclear D gene. The ends were cut back, 6 bases at V and 0 bases at J, with 10 bases in the middle. Germline V gives CDR1 MNHEY, CDR2 SVGAGI. This CDR3 has 14 amino acids. CDR3 DNA: TGTGCCAGCAGAAGCGTGGGTAGCACAGATACGCAGTATTTT. It specifies CASRSVGSTDTQYF.

This clonotype was recorded many times. This chain joins TRBV7-2 and TRBJ2-7, with D tentatively TRBD1 (5 bases). The V end lost 5 bases, the J end lost 2 bases, and 13 bases lay between the germline ends. This CDR3 has 14 amino acids. Germline V gene data show CDR1 as SGHTA and CDR2 as FQGNSA. The CDR3 spells CASSDQGSAYEQYF. Here the CDR3 DNA reads TGTGCCAGCAGCGACCAGGGTAGTGCCTACGAGCAGTACTTC.

Many counts were recorded for this clonotype. The V and J genes are TRBV24-1 and TRBJ1-1; D is uncertain. V lost 0 bases and J lost 4, with 14 bases in between. In germline, CDR1 is KGHDR, CDR2 SFDVKD. The CDR3 runs to 16 residues. The CDR3 nucleotides are TGTGCCACCAGTGATTTGATAAAGGGTGAGTGCACTGAAGCTTTCTTT. It encodes CATSDLIKGECTEAFF.

This clonotype was detected many times. This rearrangement joins TRBV20-1 to TRBJ2-1; possible D gene TRBD1, 6 bases. Germline assignment: CDR1 DFQATT and CDR2 SNEGSKA (reference sequence). V lost 5 bases and J 12 bases, leaving 14 bases between the germline ends. The CDR3 has 11 amino acids. CDR3 bases: TGCAGTGCTCCGCTCCTGACAGGGCAGTTCTTC. The encoded protein is CSAPLLTGQFF.

At least ten counts were recorded for this clonotype. The chain joins TRBV18 to TRBJ2-3; D is ambiguous. The CDR3 runs to 11 residues. Germline values: CDR1 KGHSH, CDR2 LQKENI. Trimming took 3 bases from V and 5 from J, leaving 3 bases between them. CDR3 in DNA: TGTGCCAGCTCACCGATAGATACGCAGTATTTT. It yields the protein CASSPIDTQYF.

The V and J genes are TRBV20-1 and TRBJ1-5, with 8 nucleotides matching TRBD1. This CDR3 has 16 amino acids. CDR1 DFQATT and CDR2 SNEGSKA come from the germline V gene (reference sequence). Unmatched junction bases numbered 4, after V lost 0 bases and J lost 0 bases. The CDR3 here is CSARDTTGDSNQPQHF. CDR3 DNA: TGCAGTGCTAGAGACACGACAGGGGATAGCAATCAGCCCCAGCATTTT.

There are many counts of this clonotype. The chain combines TRBV6-6 with TRBJ1-1, with 9 positions matching TRBD1. Germline assignment: CDR1 MNHNY and CDR2 SVGAGI (reference sequence). The CDR3 contains 14 residues. The trim removed 5 bases at V and 6 bases at J, leaving 7 bases unmatched. The CDR3 nucleotides read TGTGCCAGCAGTCGGACAGGGGCAGGGGCTGAAGCTTTCTTT. It encodes CASSRTGAGAEAFF.

This clonotype was found a few times. J is TRBJ2-7 and V is TRBV6-2 or TRBV6-3; tentatively, D is TRBD2 (6 bases). Between the trimmed V and J ends, which lost 4 bases and 3 bases, there was a span of 13 bases. CDR3 length: 14 amino acids. The germline gives CDR1 MNHEY, CDR2 SVGEGT. The CDR3 sequence is CASSLAGNFYEQYF. The CDR3 DNA follows: TGTGCCAGCAGTTTGGCGGGAAATTTCTACGAGCAGTACTTC.

This clonotype has only a few counts. This chain joins TRBV27 and TRBJ1-1; D gene uncertain. Trimming cost V 2 bases and J 0 bases, with 7 bases left between them. The CDR3 is 14 amino acids. Germline lookup yields CDR1 MNHEY and CDR2 SMNVEV (reference sequence). The CDR3 DNA reads as TGTGCCAGCAGTTTAAAACGGATGAACACTGAAGCTTTCTTT. Its protein is CASSLKRMNTEAFF.

The V call is TRBV6-6, the J call TRBJ1-3; D remains unclear. The V end lost 0 bases, the J end lost 0 bases, and 12 bases lay between the germline ends. In germline, CDR1 is MNHNY, CDR2 SVGAGI (reference sequence). This CDR3 comprises 17 residues. The CDR3 spells CASSYSPSLSSGNTIYF. Written as DNA, the CDR3 is TGTGCCAGCAGTTACTCACCATCTCTGAGCTCTGGAAACACCATATATTTT.

A remark on this clonotype: This may stem from a read error, because a much larger clone lies one nucleotide away. This chain links TRBV29-1 with TRBJ2-3; TRBD2 matches 7 bases. CDR1 is SQVTM, CDR2 ANQGSEA, per germline. The CDR3 loop spans 13 amino acids. The J segment lost 0 bases and the V segment lost 5 bases, leaving 2 bases of the junction unmatched. The CDR3 here is CSVSSGSTDTQYF. The CDR3 bases are TGCAGCGTTTCTAGCGGAAGCACAGATACGCAGTATTTT.

This clonotype was counted ten times or more. The chain employs TRBV7-8 and TRBJ1-2; TRBD1 is a possible D gene (6 bases). Trimming took 3 bases from V and 5 from J, leaving 10 bases between them. The CDR3 totals 13 residues. Germline V gives CDR1 SGHVS, CDR2 FQNEAQ. The CDR3 DNA reads TGTGCCAGCAGCTTTAGACAGGAGTATGGCTACACCTTC. This codes for CASSFRQEYGYTF.

This clonotype occurred a few times. The J gene is TRBJ2-7, the V gene TRBV3-1; TRBD2 aligns across 7 bases. CDR1 is LGHDT and CDR2 is YNNKEL in the germline V gene (reference sequence). Unmatched junction bases numbered 5, after V lost 0 bases and J lost 12 bases. This CDR3 spans 12 amino acids. In DNA, the CDR3 is TGTGCCAGCAGCCAAGATGGGAGGGTTCGGTACTTC. Its translation: CASSQDGRVRYF.

This clonotype was seen many times. The CDR3 coding sequence is TGTGCCTGGACACAAGGCCGCGGAAACACAGATACGCAGTATTTT. This encodes CAWTQGRGNTDTQYF. This chain joins TRBV30 and TRBJ2-3; D unresolved. This CDR3 has 15 residues. The germline CDR1 and CDR2 sequences are GTSNPN and SVGIG (reference sequence). Trimming took off 4 bases at V and 2 bases at J, with 16 bases between the two ends.